This T cell receptor beta chain comes out of a study of T cell responses to AZD1222 COVID-19 vaccine. Study results and limitations: Reports indicate that nearly half of spike-specific TCRs are directed at unmutated variant regions. Baseline testing showed seropositivity in only a handful of AZD1222 recipients.

Germline V gene data show CDR1 as SEHNR and CDR2 as FQNEAQ (reference sequence). There are 16 residues in the CDR3. V was clipped by 5 bases and J by 2 bases, with 17 bases between them. Second doses were pooled across both intervals (about 4 or about 12 weeks). With respect to this clone: Its antigen is not identified.

The protocol was immunoSEQ multiplex PCR, while the TCRdb copy is restricted to in-frame clones and leaves out a portion. This table has roughly 99,000 clones, approximately 89% appearing once. The receptor was derived from an adult who received the AZD1222 COVID-19 vaccine. The source material was peripheral blood, sampled 28 days after the second AZD1222 dose. J is TRBJ2-3 and V is TRBV7-9, with D possibly being TRBD1 (6 bases). The DNA of the CDR3 is TGTGCCAGCAGCCATTACGTGGGGGCGGTCACAGATACGCAGTATTTT. This encodes CASSHYVGAVTDTQYF. The entire variable domain, with the rest obtained from reference TRBV7-9 and TRBJ2-3, is as follows: DTGVSQNPRHKITKRGQNVTFRCDPISEHNRLYWYRQTLGQGPEFLTYFQNEAQLEKSRLLSDRFSAERPKGSFSTLEIQRTEQGDSAMYLCASSHYVGAVTDTQYFGPGTRLTVL.